This TCR beta chain was sequenced for a study of T-cell reconstitution after alpha-beta-depleted transplantation in children. This clonotype was seen repeatedly, ten times or more. V was pared by 5 bases and J by 4 bases, with 33 bases between. This CDR3 contains 20 residues. Germline CDR1 reads SGHDT; CDR2 reads YYEEEE. The TCRbeta library incorporated unique molecular identifiers. TCRdb reprocessed the PCR reads with MiXCR, giving one entry per CDR3 protein. The profile shows fewer than 200,000 distinct CDR3 sequences, about 6.4% of them singletons. The clonotype originates from a human donor who donated a stem cell graft to a child with Wiskott-Aldrich syndrome. The material was PBMCs from the stem cell graft donor, obtained from the stem cell graft. This rearrangement joins TRBV5-6 to TRBJ1-2; a possible D gene is TRBD1 (6 bases). The DNA for the CDR3 is TGTGCCAGCAGACATATTGTGGGCGGGGGCGAGCGGTTTTACGGCTATGGCTACACCTTC. This translates into CASRHIVGGGERFYGYGYTF.